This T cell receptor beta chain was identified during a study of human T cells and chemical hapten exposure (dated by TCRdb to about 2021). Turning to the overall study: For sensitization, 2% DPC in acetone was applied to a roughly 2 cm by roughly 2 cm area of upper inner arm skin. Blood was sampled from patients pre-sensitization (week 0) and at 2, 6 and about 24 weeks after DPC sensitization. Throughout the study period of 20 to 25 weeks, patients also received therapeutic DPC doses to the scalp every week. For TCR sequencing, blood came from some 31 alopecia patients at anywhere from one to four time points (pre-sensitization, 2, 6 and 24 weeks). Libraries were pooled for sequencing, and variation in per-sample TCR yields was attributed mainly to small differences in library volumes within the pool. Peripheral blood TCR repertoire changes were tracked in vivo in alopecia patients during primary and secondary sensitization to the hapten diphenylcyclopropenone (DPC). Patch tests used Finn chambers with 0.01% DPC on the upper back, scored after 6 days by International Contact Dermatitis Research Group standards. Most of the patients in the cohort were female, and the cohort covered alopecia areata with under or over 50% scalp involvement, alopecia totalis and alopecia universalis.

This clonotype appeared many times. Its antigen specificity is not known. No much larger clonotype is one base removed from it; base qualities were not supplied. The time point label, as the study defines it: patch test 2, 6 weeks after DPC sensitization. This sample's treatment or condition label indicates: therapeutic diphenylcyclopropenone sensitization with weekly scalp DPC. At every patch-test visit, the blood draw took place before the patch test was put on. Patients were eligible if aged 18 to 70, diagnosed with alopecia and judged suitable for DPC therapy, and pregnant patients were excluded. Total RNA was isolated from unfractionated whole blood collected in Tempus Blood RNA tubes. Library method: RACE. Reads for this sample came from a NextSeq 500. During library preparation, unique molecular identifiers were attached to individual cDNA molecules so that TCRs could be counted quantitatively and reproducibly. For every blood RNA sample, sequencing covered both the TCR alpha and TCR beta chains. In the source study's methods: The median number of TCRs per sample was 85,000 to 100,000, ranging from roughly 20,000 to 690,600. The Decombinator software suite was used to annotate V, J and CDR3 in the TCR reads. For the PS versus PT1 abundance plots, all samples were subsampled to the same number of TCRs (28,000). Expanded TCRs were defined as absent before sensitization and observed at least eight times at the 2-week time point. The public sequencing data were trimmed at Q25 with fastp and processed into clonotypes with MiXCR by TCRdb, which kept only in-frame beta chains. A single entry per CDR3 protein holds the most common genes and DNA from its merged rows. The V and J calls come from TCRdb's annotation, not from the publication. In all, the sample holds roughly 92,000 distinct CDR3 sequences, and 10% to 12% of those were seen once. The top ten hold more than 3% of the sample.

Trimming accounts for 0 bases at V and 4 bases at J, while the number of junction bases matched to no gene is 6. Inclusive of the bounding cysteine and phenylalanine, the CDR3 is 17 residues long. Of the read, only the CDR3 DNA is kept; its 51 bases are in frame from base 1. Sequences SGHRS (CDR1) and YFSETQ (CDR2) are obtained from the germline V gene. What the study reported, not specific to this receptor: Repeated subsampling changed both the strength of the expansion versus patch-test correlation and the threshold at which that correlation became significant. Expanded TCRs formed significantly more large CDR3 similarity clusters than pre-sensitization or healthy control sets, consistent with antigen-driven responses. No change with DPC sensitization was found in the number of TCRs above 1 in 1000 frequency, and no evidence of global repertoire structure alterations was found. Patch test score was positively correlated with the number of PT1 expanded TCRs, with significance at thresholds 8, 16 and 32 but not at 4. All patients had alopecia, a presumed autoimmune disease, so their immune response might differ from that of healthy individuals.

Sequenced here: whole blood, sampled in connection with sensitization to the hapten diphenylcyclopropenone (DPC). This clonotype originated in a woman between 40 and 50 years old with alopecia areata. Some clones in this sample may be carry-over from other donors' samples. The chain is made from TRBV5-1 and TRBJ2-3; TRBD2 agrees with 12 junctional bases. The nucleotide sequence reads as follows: TGCGCCAGCAGCTTGGTAAACAGACTAGCGGGAGCAGATACGCAGTATTTT. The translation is CASSLVNRLAGADTQYF.